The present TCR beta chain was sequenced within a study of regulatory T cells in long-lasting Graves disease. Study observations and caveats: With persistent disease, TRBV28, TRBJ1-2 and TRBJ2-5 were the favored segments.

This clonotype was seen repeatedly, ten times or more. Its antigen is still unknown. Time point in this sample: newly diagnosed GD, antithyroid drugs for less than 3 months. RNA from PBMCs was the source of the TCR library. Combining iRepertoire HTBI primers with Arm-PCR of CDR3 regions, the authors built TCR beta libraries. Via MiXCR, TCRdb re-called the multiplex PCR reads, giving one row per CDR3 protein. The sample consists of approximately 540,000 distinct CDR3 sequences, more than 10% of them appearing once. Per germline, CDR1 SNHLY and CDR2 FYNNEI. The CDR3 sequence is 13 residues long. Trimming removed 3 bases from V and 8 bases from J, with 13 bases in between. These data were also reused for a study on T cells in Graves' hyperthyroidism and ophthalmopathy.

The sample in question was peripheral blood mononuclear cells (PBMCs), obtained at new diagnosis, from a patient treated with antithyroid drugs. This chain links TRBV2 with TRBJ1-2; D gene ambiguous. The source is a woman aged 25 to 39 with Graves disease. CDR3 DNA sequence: TGTGCCAGCAGTGATGAAAGAGGGATAGGCTACACCTTC. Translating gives CASSDERGIGYTF.